These 5 T cell receptor beta chains came from one sample sequenced in a study of technical replicates of blood from several donors. The repertoire was sequenced with immunoSEQ multiplex PCR; TCRdb's copy has only in-frame clones and lacks some. The sample includes about 63,000 clones, around 87% seen only once; the top ten take roughly 5%. The material sequenced was PBMCs. Every receptor here comes from a human donor in good health. Some clones in this sample may be carry-over from other donors' samples.

The V gene is TRBV21-1, the J gene TRBJ2-7; TRBD2, the table's D call, was not compared with the DNA. TRBV21-1 is noted as a pseudogene. This CDR3 region has 12 residues. CDR3 coding DNA: TGTGCCAGCACGCCCACTTCCTACGAGCAGTACTTC. Protein product: CASTPTSYEQYF.

V usage is TRBV25-1 and J usage is TRBJ2-7, with a weak D call TRBD1 (6 bases). V gave up 8 bases and J gave up 1 base, with 12 bases separating them. This CDR3 comprises 13 residues. The V gene's germline CDR1 is MGHDK and CDR2 SYGVNS. The CDR3 DNA follows: TGTGCCAGCCTCCGGGACAAGTCCTACGAGCAGTACTTC. As protein: CASLRDKSYEQYF.

This sequence joins TRBV10-3 and TRBJ1-2; 10 nucleotides align to TRBD1. Unmatched junction bases numbered 2, after V lost 8 bases and J lost 5 bases. Germline V lookup: CDR1 ENHRY, CDR2 SYGVKD. The CDR3 length is 12 residues. CDR3 bases: TGTGCCATCGGACAGGGGGTTTATGGCTACACCTTC. This gives the protein CAIGQGVYGYTF.

The chain uses TRBV9 and TRBJ2-2; 8 positions match TRBD1. Germline lookup yields CDR1 SGDLS and CDR2 YYNGEE. The CDR3 consists of 15 residues. V lost 4 bases to trimming and J lost 6 bases; unmatched junction nucleotides: 8. The CDR3 nucleotides are TGTGCCAGCAGCCCTTGGACAGGGTCAGCCGGGGAGCTGTTTTTT. It encodes CASSPWTGSAGELFF.

V gene TRBV6-6 combines with J gene TRBJ1-5; possibly TRBD1 for D (5 bases). Germline loops: CDR1 MNHNY, CDR2 SVGAGI (reference sequence). The CDR3 is 15 amino acids. V was shortened by 7 bases and J by 2 bases, with 15 bases between the two germline ends. CDR3 DNA sequence: TGTGCCAGCACCTCTGGGGGGTCTGGCAATCAGCCCCAGCATTTT. This translates into CASTSGGSGNQPQHF.